Sequencing of this T cell receptor (beta chain) was carried out in a study of blood T cell repertoires in COVID-19. The wider study: The study drew acute and convalescent COVID-19 samples from the United States, Italy and Spain. From T cells, B-cell-depleted T cells, or PBMCs came the material, which was cDNA or gDNA.

Original processing methods: Amplified reference gene primers provided the basis for estimating nucleated cell counts. The assay was immunoSEQ multiplex PCR, and TCRdb's table has in-frame clones only and misses some. Clone size and the V and J calls come from that table; the DNA yielded D and trimming. The data show 200,000 to 250,000 clones, 80% to 90% seen once. This CDR3 is 14 amino acids long. Germline V gene lookup returns CDR1 MNHEY and CDR2 SVGAGI. The germline V and J ends were trimmed by 7 bases and 2 bases, with 12 bases remaining between them. The sample was peripheral blood. The chain joins TRBV6-5 to TRBJ1-5, with D possibly matching TRBD1 (6 bases). This receptor was obtained from a human donor in a cohort sampled during active COVID-19. CDR3 region: CASNSGVGNQPQHF. CDR3 nucleotide sequence: TGTGCCAGCAACTCAGGGGTTGGCAATCAGCCCCAGCATTTT.